The sequence of this TCR beta chain was determined in a study of OX40 agonist ivuxolimab in advanced cancers. Using immunoSEQ multiplex PCR, the repertoire was profiled, and TCRdb retains in-frame clones only, with some absent. The table has tens of thousands of clones, approximately 90% seen once. CDR1 is MDHEN and CDR2 is SYDVKM in the germline V gene. V was clipped by 2 bases and J by 5 bases, with 9 bases between them. The CDR3 is 13 residues long. The receptor's source is an adult with an advanced solid tumor such as melanoma, head and neck, liver or kidney cancer. The chain combines TRBV28 with TRBJ2-5; maybe TRBD2 (6 bases). Sample: CD4+ or CD8+ T cells sorted from blood, taken in a trial of the OX40 agonist ivuxolimab. The CDR3, as DNA: TGTGCCAGCAGTTTAAAGGGAGGCGAGACCCAGTACTTC. Translation gives CASSLKGGETQYF.